A selection of T cell receptor beta chains follows, all from one sample in a study of T cell responses to AZD1222 COVID-19 vaccine. Assay used: immunoSEQ multiplex PCR; TCRdb lists only in-frame clones, some missing. The sample lists under 200,000 clones, 90% to 95% occurring once. Sequencing was performed on peripheral blood, taken on day 0 of AZD1222 vaccination. These receptor sequences come from an adult in good health. CDR3s include the opening cysteine and the closing phenylalanine or tryptophan. Fields, in order: clone size, V gene, J gene, D gene, CDR3 DNA, CDR3 protein. The D gene is left open where the match is weak. For some rows the clone size is stated as once, few or many, or as a class when expanded; others skip it.

NA	TRBV5-4	TRBJ2-7	TRBD2	TGTGCCAGCAGCCGGGGGGTTACGACGAAGAGCTCCTACGAGCAGTACTTC	CASSRGVTTKSSYEQYF
NA	TRBV28	TRBJ2-7	NA	TGTGCCAGCAGTTTCCCCGGGGGGCTGGGACTGGGGGTCTACGAGCAGTACTTC	CASSFPGGLGLGVYEQYF
NA	TRBV10-1	TRBJ2-7	NA	TGCGCCAGCAGTGAGTCTGGGACCGTCCCCTACGAGCAGTACTTC	CASSESGTVPYEQYF
NA	TRBV7-3	TRBJ1-5	NA	TGTGCCAGCAGCTTAAATGGGGGTGGGCCCCAGCATTTT	CASSLNGGGPQHF
NA	TRBV11-2	TRBJ2-6	NA	TGTGCCAGCAGCTCCAACAGGTACTCTGGGGCCAACGTCCTGACTTTC	CASSSNRYSGANVLTF
NA	TRBV11-2	TRBJ1-1	TRBD1	TGTGCCAGCACCTCTTGGACAGGATCCACTGAAGCTTTCTTT	CASTSWTGSTEAFF
NA	TRBV29-1	TRBJ2-5	NA	TGCAGCGTTGGTGAAGTAGAGACCCAGTACTTC	CSVGEVETQYF
NA	TRBV18	TRBJ2-5	TRBD2	TGTGCCAGCTCACCGGAAATAGCGGGAGTTGGGGAGACCCAGTACTTC	CASSPEIAGVGETQYF
NA	TRBV30	TRBJ1-2	NA	TGTGCCTGGGGCCCTAGAGGCTCTGGCTACACCTTC	CAWGPRGSGYTF
NA	TRBV7-9	TRBJ2-1	NA	TGTGCCAGCTCGACGGTTCCGAGCTCCTACAATGAGCAGTTCTTC	CASSTVPSSYNEQFF
NA	TRBV27	TRBJ1-4	TRBD1	TGTGCCAGCAGTTCCCGGACAGGGGAACGGGAAAAACTGTTTTTT	CASSSRTGEREKLFF
NA	TRBV10-3	TRBJ1-1	NA	TGTGCCATCAGCACCGGGACGGCGATGAACACTGAAGCTTTCTTT	CAISTGTAMNTEAFF
NA	TRBV20-1	TRBJ2-1	NA	TGCAGTGCTAGTCGGAACCACAATGAGCAGTTCTTC	CSASRNHNEQFF
NA	TRBV10-2	TRBJ2-3	NA	TGCGCCAGCAGTGCGGTCAGGGCGGGTACGCAGTATTTT	CASSAVRAGTQYF
NA	TRBV6-4	TRBJ2-1	NA	TGTGCCAGCATTAGTTGTGCTAGCGTTCGCAACTCCTACAATGAGCAGTTCTTC	CASISCASVRNSYNEQFF
NA	TRBV7-9	TRBJ1-5	NA	TGTGCCAGCAGGCAGGGAAATCAGCCCCAGCATTTT	CASRQGNQPQHF
NA	TRBV15	TRBJ2-7	TRBD2	TGTGCCACCAGCACAAGAATAGCGGGAGAACCCTACGAGCAGTACTTC	CATSTRIAGEPYEQYF
NA	TRBV5-1	TRBJ1-6	NA	TGCGCCAGCAGCTTGACCTCCTCTGGGGGAAGGAATTCACCCCTCCACTTT	CASSLTSSGGRNSPLHF
NA	TRBV9	TRBJ1-2	NA	TGTGCCAGCAGCGTAGAGGACCGTCCCCTCGGTGGCTACACCTTC	CASSVEDRPLGGYTF
NA	TRBV7-9	TRBJ2-5	NA	TGTGCCAGCAGCTTCGTTTTCAGGGGGGCGGGATCGGACCAGTACTTC	CASSFVFRGAGSDQYF
NA	TRBV9	TRBJ1-6	NA	TGTGCCAGCAGGTCCGGGACACTCCAATCACCCCTCCACTTT	CASRSGTLQSPLHF
NA	TRBV19	TRBJ1-5	NA	TGTGCCAGTAGTAATAGCAATCAGCCCCAGCATTTT	CASSNSNQPQHF
NA	TRBV5-6	TRBJ2-1	NA	TGTGCCAGCAGGGCCAGCTCCAATGAGCAGTTCTTC	CASRASSNEQFF
NA	TRBV28	TRBJ2-7	TRBD2	TGTGCCAGCAGTTTTCCGACTAGCGGGAGGCCCGGTCACGAGCAGTACTTC	CASSFPTSGRPGHEQYF
NA	TRBV6-5	TRBJ1-1	NA	TGTGCCAGCAGTTACTCGAGGTCGGCAGAAGCTTTCTTT	CASSYSRSAEAFF
NA	TRBV7-9	TRBJ1-3	NA	TGTGCCAGCAGCTTAGACCAGGGTTCGCGAAACACCATATATTTT	CASSLDQGSRNTIYF
NA	TRBV28	TRBJ1-5	TRBD1	TGTGCCAGCAGGGACAGGGTTCAGCCCCAGCATTTT	CASRDRVQPQHF
once	TRBV28	TRBJ1-1	NA	TGTGCCATTAGACAGGAGAACACTGAAGCTTTCTTT	CAIRQENTEAFF
NA	TRBV21-1	TRBJ1-5	NA	TGTGCCAGCAGCACCCCGAGACAGGTCAATCAGCCCCAGCATTTT	CASSTPRQVNQPQHF
NA	TRBV18	TRBJ1-2	TRBD1	TGTGCCAGCTCCCAACAGGGGCTTCTCTCTTATGGCTACACCTTC	CASSQQGLLSYGYTF
NA	TRBV6-6	TRBJ2-7	NA	TGTGCCAGCAGTTTACCTGACCTCACCATCTACGAGCAGTACTTC	CASSLPDLTIYEQYF
NA	TRBV27	TRBJ1-3	NA	TGTGCCAGCAGTGTTAACAGGATGGGAAACACCATATATTTT	CASSVNRMGNTIYF
NA	TRBV19	TRBJ1-2	TRBD1	TGTGCCAGTAGTATCCCCAGGGGGCGAGGTGGCTACACCTTC	CASSIPRGRGGYTF
NA	TRBV5-1	TRBJ2-2	NA	TGCGCCAGCAGCTTGGCTGTGGGAGACGGCGACACCGGGGAGCTGTTTTTT	CASSLAVGDGDTGELFF
NA	TRBV15	TRBJ1-6	NA	TGTGCCACCAGCGAAAAGCTCGGTTCACCCCTCCACTTT	CATSEKLGSPLHF
NA	TRBV7-8	TRBJ2-5	TRBD1	TGTGCCAGCAGCCAACTTTCGACGGACAGGGCGAAAATAGACCACCAAGAGACCCAGTACTTC	CASSQLSTDRAKIDHQETQYF
NA	TRBV7-9	TRBJ1-2	NA	TGTGCCAGCAGCTCCCCCCTCGCAACAGCTAACTATGGCTACACCTTC	CASSSPLATANYGYTF
NA	TRBV12-3/TRBV12-4	TRBJ2-5	NA	TGTGCCAGCAGGCACCGGGAGACCCAGTACTTC	CASRHRETQYF
few	TRBV29-1	TRBJ2-7	NA	TGCAGCGTTGGAGAGTCAGGGGAATTCCACGAGCAGTACTTC	CSVGESGEFHEQYF
NA	TRBV5-5	TRBJ1-1	NA	TGTGCCAGCAGCTTCGGTAGGGGCACTGAAGCTTTCTTT	CASSFGRGTEAFF
once	TRBV18	TRBJ1-1	TRBD1	TGTGCCAGCTCACCAGCGACAGGGATGAACACTGAAGCTTTCTTT	CASSPATGMNTEAFF
NA	TRBV9	TRBJ1-1	NA	TGTGCCAGCAATCCCGCCGGGGCGTCTCTTACAGCTTTCTTT	CASNPAGASLTAFF
NA	TRBV28	TRBJ1-5	TRBD1	TGTGCCAGCAGTTCCTGGGACAGGGGGGTGAATCAGCCCCAGCATTTT	CASSSWDRGVNQPQHF
NA	TRBV12-3/TRBV12-4	TRBJ1-1	NA	TGTGCCAGCACTGAAGCTTTCTTT	CASTEAFF
NA	TRBV27	TRBJ1-4	NA	TGTGCCAGCAGTAGGAGCAGGGAGAGGGAACATGAAAAACTGTTTTTT	CASSRSREREHEKLFF